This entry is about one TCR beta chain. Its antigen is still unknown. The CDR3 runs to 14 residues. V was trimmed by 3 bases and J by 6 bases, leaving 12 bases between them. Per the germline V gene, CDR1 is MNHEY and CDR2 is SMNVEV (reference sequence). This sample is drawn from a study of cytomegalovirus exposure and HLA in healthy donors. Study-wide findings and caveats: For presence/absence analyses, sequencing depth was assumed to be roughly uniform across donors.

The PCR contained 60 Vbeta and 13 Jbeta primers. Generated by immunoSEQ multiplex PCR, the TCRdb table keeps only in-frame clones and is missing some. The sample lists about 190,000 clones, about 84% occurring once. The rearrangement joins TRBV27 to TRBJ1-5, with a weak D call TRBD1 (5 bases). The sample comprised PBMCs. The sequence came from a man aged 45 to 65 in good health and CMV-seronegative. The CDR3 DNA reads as TGTGCCAGCAGTTTTAGGGGTGGTTTTCAGCCCCAGCATTTT. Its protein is CASSFRGGFQPQHF.